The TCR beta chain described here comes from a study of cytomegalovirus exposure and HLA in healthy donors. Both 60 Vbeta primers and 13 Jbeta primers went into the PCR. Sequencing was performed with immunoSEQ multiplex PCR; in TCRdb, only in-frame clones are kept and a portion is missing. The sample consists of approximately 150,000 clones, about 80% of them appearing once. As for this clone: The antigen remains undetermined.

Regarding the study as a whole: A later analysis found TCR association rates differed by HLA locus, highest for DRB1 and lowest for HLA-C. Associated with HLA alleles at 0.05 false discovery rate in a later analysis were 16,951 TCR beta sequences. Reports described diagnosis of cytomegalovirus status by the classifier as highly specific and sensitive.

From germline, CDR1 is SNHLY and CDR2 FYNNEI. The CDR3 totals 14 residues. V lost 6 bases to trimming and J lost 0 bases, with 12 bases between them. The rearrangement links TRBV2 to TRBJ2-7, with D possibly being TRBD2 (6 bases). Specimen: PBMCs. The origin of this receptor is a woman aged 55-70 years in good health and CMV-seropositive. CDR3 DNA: TGTGCCAGCAGGCTAGCGCCTACCTCCTACGAGCAGTACTTC. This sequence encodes CASRLAPTSYEQYF.